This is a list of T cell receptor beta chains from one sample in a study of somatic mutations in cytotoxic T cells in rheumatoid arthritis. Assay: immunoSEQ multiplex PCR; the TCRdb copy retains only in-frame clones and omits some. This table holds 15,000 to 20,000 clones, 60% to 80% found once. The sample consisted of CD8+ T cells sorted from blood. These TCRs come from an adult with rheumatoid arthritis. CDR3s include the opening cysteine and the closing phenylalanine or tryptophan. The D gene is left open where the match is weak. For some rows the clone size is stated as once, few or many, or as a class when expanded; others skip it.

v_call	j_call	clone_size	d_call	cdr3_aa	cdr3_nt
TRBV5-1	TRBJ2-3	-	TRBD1	CASSGGADTQYF	TGCGCCAGCTCAGGGGGCGCAGATACGCAGTATTTT
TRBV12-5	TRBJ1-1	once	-	CASAQTDPNTEAFF	TGTGCTAGTGCCCAGACAGACCCGAACACTGAAGCTTTCTTT
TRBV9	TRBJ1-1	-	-	CASSVATDPWVGEAFF	TGTGCCAGCAGCGTAGCTACAGACCCTTGGGTTGGTGAAGCTTTCTTT
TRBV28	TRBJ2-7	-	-	CASRSTSPSYEQYF	TGTGCCAGCAGATCGACATCGCCTTCCTACGAGCAGTACTTC
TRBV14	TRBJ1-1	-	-	CASSQVGRTEAFF	TGTGCCAGCAGCCAAGTCGGTAGGACTGAAGCTTTCTTT
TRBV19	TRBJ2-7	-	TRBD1	CASSPSTGGDEQYF	TGTGCCAGTAGCCCCTCGACAGGGGGGGACGAGCAGTACTTC
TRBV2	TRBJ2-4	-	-	CASSTIQFRDSGTVGQYF	TGTGCCAGCAGTACCATTCAATTCCGGGACAGCGGGACCGTTGGTCAGTACTTC
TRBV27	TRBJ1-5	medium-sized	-	CASSSSGRGPQHF	TGTGCCAGCTCTTCATCCGGACGCGGGCCTCAGCATTTT
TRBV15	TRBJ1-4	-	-	CATSRDRGEKLFF	TGTGCCACCAGCAGAGATCGGGGAGAAAAACTGTTTTTT
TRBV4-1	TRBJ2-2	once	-	CASSQELNTGELFF	TGCGCCAGCAGCCAAGAGTTGAACACCGGGGAGCTGTTTTTT
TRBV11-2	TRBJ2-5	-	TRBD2	CASSPTAGGQETQYF	TGTGCCAGCAGCCCTACGGCGGGGGGTCAAGAGACCCAGTACTTC
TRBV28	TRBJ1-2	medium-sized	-	CASSLLRAGPDYGYTF	TGTGCCAGCAGTTTACTCCGGGCAGGCCCAGACTATGGCTACACCTTC
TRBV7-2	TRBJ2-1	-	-	CASSLVVGPSDEQFF	TGTGCCAGCAGCTTAGTGGTCGGCCCCTCGGATGAGCAGTTCTTC
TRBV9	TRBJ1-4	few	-	CASDGGEKLFF	TGTGCCAGCGACGGGGGTGAAAAACTGTTTTTT
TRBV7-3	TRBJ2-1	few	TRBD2	CASSSRASGGDEQFF	TGTGCCAGCAGCTCCAGGGCTAGCGGGGGCGATGAGCAGTTCTTC
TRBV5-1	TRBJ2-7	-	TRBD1	CASSLDNRGTYEQYF	TGCGCCAGCAGCTTGGATAACAGGGGAACCTACGAGCAGTACTTC
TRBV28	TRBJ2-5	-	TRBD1	CASRRTTGAQETQYF	TGTGCCAGCAGACGCACTACAGGGGCCCAAGAGACCCAGTACTTC
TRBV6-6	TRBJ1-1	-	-	CASWLENTEAFF	TGTGCCAGCTGGTTAGAGAACACTGAAGCTTTCTTT
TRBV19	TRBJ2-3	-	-	CASSIGRGTDTQYF	TGTGCCAGTAGTATTGGCAGGGGCACAGATACGCAGTATTTT
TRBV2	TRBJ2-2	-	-	CASSEWRGGDGGELFF	TGTGCCAGCAGTGAGTGGCGAGGGGGGGACGGCGGGGAGCTGTTTTTT
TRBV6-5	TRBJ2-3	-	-	CASSYLLRGSTDTQYF	TGTGCCAGCAGTTACTTGCTCAGGGGAAGCACAGATACGCAGTATTTT
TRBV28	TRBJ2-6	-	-	CASSPTLGSGANVLTF	TGTGCCAGCAGTCCCACCCTTGGCTCTGGGGCCAACGTCCTGACTTTC
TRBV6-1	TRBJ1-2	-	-	CAIGNFYTF	TGTGCCATAGGGAACTTCTACACCTTC
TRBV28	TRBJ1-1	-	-	CASSFPGAEAFF	TGTGCCAGCAGTTTCCCGGGCGCTGAAGCTTTCTTT
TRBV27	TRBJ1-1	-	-	CASSHNAGTEAFF	TGTGCCAGCAGCCACAATGCGGGAACTGAAGCTTTCTTT
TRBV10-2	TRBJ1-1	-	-	CASGQLNTEAFF	TGCGCCAGCGGACAGTTGAACACTGAAGCTTTCTTT
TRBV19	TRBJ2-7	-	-	CASSMTGSPYEQYF	TGTGCCAGTAGTATGACAGGTTCCCCCTACGAGCAGTACTTC
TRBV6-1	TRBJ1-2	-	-	CASSEDPAIPLEGYTF	TGTGCCAGCAGTGAAGACCCGGCCATTCCCCTCGAGGGCTACACCTTC
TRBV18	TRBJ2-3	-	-	CASSTGPGGSTDTQYF	TGTGCCAGCTCAACCGGGCCGGGGGGCTCCACAGATACGCAGTATTTT
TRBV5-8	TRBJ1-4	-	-	CASSLDGGGGDEKLFF	TGTGCCAGCAGCTTAGACGGCGGGGGGGGAGATGAAAAACTGTTTTTT
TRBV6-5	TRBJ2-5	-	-	CASSHPLETQYF	TGTGCCAGCAGCCACCCACTAGAGACCCAGTACTTC
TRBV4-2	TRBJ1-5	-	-	CASSQVAGSNQPQHF	TGTGCCAGCAGCCAAGTTGCAGGTAGCAATCAGCCCCAGCATTTT
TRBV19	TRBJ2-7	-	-	CASSGTGTLSYEQYF	TGTGCCAGTAGTGGGACCGGGACACTATCCTACGAGCAGTACTTC
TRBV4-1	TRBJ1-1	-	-	CASSHRSLNTEAFF	TGCGCCAGCAGCCATCGAAGTTTGAACACTGAAGCTTTCTTT
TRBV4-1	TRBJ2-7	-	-	CASSQARGAGYEQYF	TGCGCCAGCAGCCAAGCTCGCGGGGCTGGCTACGAGCAGTACTTC
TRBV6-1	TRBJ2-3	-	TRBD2	CASSSLAGEGDTQYF	TGTGCCAGCAGTTCGCTAGCGGGGGAAGGGGATACGCAGTATTTT
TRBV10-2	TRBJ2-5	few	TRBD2	CASSERGGQETQYF	TGCGCCAGCAGTGAGCGGGGGGGCCAGGAGACCCAGTACTTC